This T cell receptor (beta chain) came from a study of Tregs in tolerant kidney transplant recipients. Repertoires were generated with immunoSEQ multiplex PCR, while TCRdb's copy carries only in-frame clones and drops some. The sample holds fewer than 65,000 clones, around 85% seen once. This specimen was Tregs from blood, taken before the transplant. This clonotype was obtained from a human donor who received a combined kidney and bone marrow transplant.

This CDR3 reads CASSRDTLYYEQYF. DNA of the CDR3: TGTGCCAGCAGCCGGGACACGCTTTACTACGAGCAGTACTTC. The chain combines TRBV6-5 with TRBJ2-7; TRBD1 is a possible D gene (6 bases). With 6 bases removed from V and 3 bases from J, the gap between germline ends came to 15 bases. Germline-derived CDR1 and CDR2 are MNHEY and SVGAGI. The CDR3 consists of 14 residues.